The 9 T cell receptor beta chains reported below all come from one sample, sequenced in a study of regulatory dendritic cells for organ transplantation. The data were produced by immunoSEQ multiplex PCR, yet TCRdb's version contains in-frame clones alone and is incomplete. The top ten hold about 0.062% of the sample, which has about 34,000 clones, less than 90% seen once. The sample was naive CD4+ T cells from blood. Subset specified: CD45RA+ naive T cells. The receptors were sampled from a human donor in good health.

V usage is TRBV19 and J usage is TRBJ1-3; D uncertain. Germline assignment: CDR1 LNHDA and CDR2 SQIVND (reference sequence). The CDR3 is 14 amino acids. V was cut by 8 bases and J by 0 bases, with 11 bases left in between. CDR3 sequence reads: CASDTTSSGNTIYF. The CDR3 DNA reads TGTGCCAGTGACACGACAAGCTCTGGAAACACCATATATTTT.

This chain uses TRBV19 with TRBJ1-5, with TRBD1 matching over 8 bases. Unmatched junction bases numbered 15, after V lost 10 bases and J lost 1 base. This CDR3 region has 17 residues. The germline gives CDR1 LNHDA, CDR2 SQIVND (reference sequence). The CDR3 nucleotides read TGTGCCACCACCGGGACAGGAGGAACATTCAGCAATCAGCCCCAGCATTTT. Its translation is CATTGTGGTFSNQPQHF. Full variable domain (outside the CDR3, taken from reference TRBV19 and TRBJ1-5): DGGITQSPKYLFRKEGQNVTLSCEQNLNHDAMYWYRQDPGQGLRLIYYSQIVNDFQKGDIAEGYSVSREKKESFPLTVTSAQKNPTAFYLCATTGTGGTFSNQPQHFGDGTRLSIL.

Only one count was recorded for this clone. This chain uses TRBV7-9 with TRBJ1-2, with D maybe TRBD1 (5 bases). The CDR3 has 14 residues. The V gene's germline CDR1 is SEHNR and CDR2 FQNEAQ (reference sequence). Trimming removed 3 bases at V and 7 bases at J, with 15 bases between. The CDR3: CASSFSQGLRGYTF. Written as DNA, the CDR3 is TGTGCCAGCAGCTTTAGTCAGGGACTTCGTGGCTACACCTTC.

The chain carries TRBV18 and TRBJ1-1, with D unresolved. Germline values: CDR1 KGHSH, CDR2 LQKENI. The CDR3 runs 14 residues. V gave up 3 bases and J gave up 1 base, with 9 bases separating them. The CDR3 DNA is TGTGCCAGCTCACCTTTAGGAGGGAACACTGAAGCTTTCTTT. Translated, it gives CASSPLGGNTEAFF. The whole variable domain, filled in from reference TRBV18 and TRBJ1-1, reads NAGVMQNPRHLVRRRGQEARLRCSPMKGHSHVYWYRQLPEEGLKFMVYLQKENIIDESGMPKERFSAEFPKEGPSILRIQQVVRGDSAAYFCASSPLGGNTEAFFGQGTRLTVV.

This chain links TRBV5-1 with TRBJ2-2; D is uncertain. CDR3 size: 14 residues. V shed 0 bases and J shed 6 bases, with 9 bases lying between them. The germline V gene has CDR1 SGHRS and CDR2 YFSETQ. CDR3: CASSLAKTAGELFF. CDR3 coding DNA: TGCGCCAGCAGCTTGGCCAAAACCGCCGGGGAGCTGTTTTTT.

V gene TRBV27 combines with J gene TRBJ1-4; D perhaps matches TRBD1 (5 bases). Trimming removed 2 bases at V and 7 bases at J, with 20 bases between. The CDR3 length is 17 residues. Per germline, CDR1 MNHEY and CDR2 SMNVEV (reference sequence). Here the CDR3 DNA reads TGTGCCAGCAGTTTAAGGAAATATCGAGGGGCTCGTGAAAAACTGTTTTTT. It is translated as CASSLRKYRGAREKLFF. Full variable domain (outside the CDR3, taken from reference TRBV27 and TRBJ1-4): EAQVTQNPRYLITVTGKKLTVTCSQNMNHEYMSWYRQDPGLGLRQIYYSMNVEVTDKGDVPEGYKVSRKEKRNFPLILESPSPNQTSLYFCASSLRKYRGAREKLFFGSGTQLSVL.

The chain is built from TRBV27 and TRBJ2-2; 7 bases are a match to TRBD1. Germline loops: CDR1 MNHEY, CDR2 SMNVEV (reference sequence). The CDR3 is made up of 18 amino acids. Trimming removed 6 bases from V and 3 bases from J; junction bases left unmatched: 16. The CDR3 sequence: CASRLWQGDKLYTGELFF. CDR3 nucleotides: TGTGCCAGCAGGCTATGGCAGGGGGACAAACTATACACCGGGGAGCTGTTTTTT.

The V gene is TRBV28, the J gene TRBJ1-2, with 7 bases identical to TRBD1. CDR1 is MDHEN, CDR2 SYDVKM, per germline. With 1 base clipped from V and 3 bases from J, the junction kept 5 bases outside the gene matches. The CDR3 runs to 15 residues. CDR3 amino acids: CASSLSPGQDYGYTF. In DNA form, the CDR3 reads TGTGCCAGCAGTTTATCCCCCGGACAGGACTATGGCTACACCTTC.

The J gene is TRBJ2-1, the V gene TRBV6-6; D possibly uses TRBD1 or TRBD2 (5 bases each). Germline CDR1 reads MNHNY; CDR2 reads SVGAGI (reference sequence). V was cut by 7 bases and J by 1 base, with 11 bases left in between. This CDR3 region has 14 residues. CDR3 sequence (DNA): TGTGCCAGCACCGCTGGGGGATCCTACAATGAGCAGTTCTTC. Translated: CASTAGGSYNEQFF.